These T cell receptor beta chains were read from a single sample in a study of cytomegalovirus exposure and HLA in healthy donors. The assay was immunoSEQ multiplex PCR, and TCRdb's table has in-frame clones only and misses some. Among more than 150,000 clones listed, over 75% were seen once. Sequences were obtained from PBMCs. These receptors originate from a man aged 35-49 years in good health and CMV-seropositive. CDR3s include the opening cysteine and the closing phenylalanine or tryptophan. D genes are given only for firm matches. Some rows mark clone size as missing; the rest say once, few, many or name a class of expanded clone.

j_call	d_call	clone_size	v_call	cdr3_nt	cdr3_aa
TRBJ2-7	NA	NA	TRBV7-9	TGTGCCAGCAGACGGGACTTCCTGACCTACGAGCAGTACTTC	CASRRDFLTYEQYF
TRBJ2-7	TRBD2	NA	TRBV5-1	TGCGCCAGCAGCTTGGATGGCGGGGGGGCTTTCGAGCAGTACTTC	CASSLDGGGAFEQYF
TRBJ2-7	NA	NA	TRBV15	TGTGCCACCAGCAGTGGGGGGGCCGCCTACGAGCAGTACTTC	CATSSGGAAYEQYF
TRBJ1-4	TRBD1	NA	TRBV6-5	TGTGCCAGCAGTTACACGGACAGGGGGGAAAAACTGTTTTTT	CASSYTDRGEKLFF
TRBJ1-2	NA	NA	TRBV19	TGTGCCAGTAGTATAGGTCCACAGGGATCGCGAGCTGGCTACACCTTC	CASSIGPQGSRAGYTF
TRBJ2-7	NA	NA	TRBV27	TGTGCCAGCAGTCCCCACAGGGACGCCTACGAGCAGTACTTC	CASSPHRDAYEQYF
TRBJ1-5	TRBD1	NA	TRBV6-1	TGTGCCAGCAGTGAACGGCGCATAGCCACGGGACAGGGGGCACTCAATCAGCCCCAGCATTTT	CASSERRIATGQGALNQPQHF
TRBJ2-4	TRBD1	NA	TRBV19	TGTGCCAGTAGCACCGGGGGACAGGGGGGCGGTAGGGCCAAAAACATTCAGTACTTC	CASSTGGQGGGRAKNIQYF
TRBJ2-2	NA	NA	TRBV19	TGTGCCAGTATACATACGAACACCGGGGAGCTGTTTTTT	CASIHTNTGELFF
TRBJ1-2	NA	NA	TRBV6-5	TGTGCCAGCAGTTTTGGATTGGAGGGGCTCTATGGCTACACCTTC	CASSFGLEGLYGYTF
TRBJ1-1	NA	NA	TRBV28	TGTGCCAGCAGTTCCCTCGGGACTGAAGCTTTCTTT	CASSSLGTEAFF
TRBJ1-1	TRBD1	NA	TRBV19	TGTGCCAGTACCTCGGGACAGGGGACGAGGACTGAAGCTTTCTTT	CASTSGQGTRTEAFF
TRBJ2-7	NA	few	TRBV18	TGTGCCAGCCCCCGAGGCCCGGGGGAATTAATCCCTTCCTACGAGCAGTACTTC	CASPRGPGELIPSYEQYF
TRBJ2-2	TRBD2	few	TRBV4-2	TGTGCCAGCAGCCAAGTCCTAGCGGGGTTCGTGAACACCGGGGAGCTGTTTTTT	CASSQVLAGFVNTGELFF
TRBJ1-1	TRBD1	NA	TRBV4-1	TGCGCCAGCAGCCAAGACCGGACAGGGGGCATCACTGAAGCTTTCTTT	CASSQDRTGGITEAFF
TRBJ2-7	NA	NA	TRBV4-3	TGCGCCAGCAGCCAAGGACTATCGGGCAACTACGAGCAGTACTTC	CASSQGLSGNYEQYF